The 19 T cell receptor beta chains below were found in one sample sequenced in a study of blood T cells in healthy people across ages. Through a sample-barcoded 5' primer and a J-beta primer mix, a second PCR was run for about 6 to 12 cycles. TCRdb independently ran MiXCR on the 5' RACE reads; one entry per CDR3 protein. Of 1.5 million to 2 million distinct CDR3 sequences listed, about 28% are singletons. The sample was blood. Source of these receptors: a woman younger than 45 in good health.

The CDR3 coding sequence is TGTGCCAGCAGTCTTGCCGGCGGCTTTAGCAATCAGCCCCAGCATTTT. This encodes CASSLAGGFSNQPQHF. The chain carries TRBV12-3 or TRBV12-4 and TRBJ1-5; the D is unclear. Trimming removed 5 bases from V and 0 bases from J, with 14 bases in between. This CDR3 comprises 16 residues.

The rearrangement joins TRBV6-6 to TRBJ1-1; 9 bases agree with TRBD1. The CDR3 length is 15 residues. The germline V gene encodes CDR1 MNHNY and CDR2 SVGAGI (reference sequence). Trimming removed 6 bases from V and 3 bases from J; junction bases left unmatched: 8. The CDR3 spells CASRPSQGAYTEAFF. CDR3 DNA sequence: TGTGCCAGCAGACCCTCACAGGGGGCTTACACTGAAGCTTTCTTT.

The chain links TRBV6-2 or TRBV6-3 to TRBJ2-7, with D possibly matching TRBD2 (6 bases). Germline lookup yields CDR1 MNHEY and CDR2 SVGEGT. The CDR3 is 16 amino acids. Trimming pared 7 bases from V and 3 bases from J, leaving 22 bases between. The CDR3 protein is CASTWGLERAGYEQYF. CDR3 nucleotide sequence: TGTGCCAGCACTTGGGGCTTGGAGCGGGCCGGCTACGAGCAGTACTTC.

This clonotype was found a few times. The CDR3 coding sequence is TGCGCCAGCAGCTCAGGACAGGGGAGGGTAGTCGAGCAGTACTTC. It codes for CASSSGQGRVVEQYF. The rearrangement links TRBV5-1 to TRBJ2-7; 9 nucleotides match TRBD1. CDR1 and CDR2 (germline): SGHRS, YFSETQ. The CDR3 runs 15 residues. Trimming removed 3 bases from V and 6 bases from J; junction bases left unmatched: 10.

This chain uses TRBV7-2 with TRBJ2-4, with 7 bases matching TRBD2. The V gene's germline CDR1 is SGHTA and CDR2 FQGNSA. There are 19 residues in the CDR3. V was pared by 6 bases and J by 3 bases, with 20 bases of the junction left unmatched. The CDR3 is CASSDYTPGGSVDKNIQYF. CDR3 nucleotide sequence: TGTGCCAGCAGTGACTACACCCCTGGCGGGAGTGTCGACAAAAACATTCAGTACTTC.

The V call is TRBV2, the J call TRBJ1-3; no clear D. The CDR3 runs to 15 residues. V lost 8 bases to trimming and J lost 2 bases, with 16 bases between them. Germline CDR1 reads SNHLY; CDR2 reads FYNNEI. The DNA for the CDR3 is TGTGCCAGCCGGGAAGATGCGGGAGCTGGAAACACCATATATTTT. The encoded protein is CASREDAGAGNTIYF.

This clonotype has a handful of counts. J is TRBJ2-5 and V is TRBV7-9; D is unresolved. The CDR3 runs 15 residues. Between the trimmed V and J ends, which lost 2 bases and 1 base, there was a span of 11 bases. Germline lookup yields CDR1 SEHNR and CDR2 FQNEAQ (reference sequence). The CDR3: CASSLSAAVQETQYF. Written as DNA, the CDR3 is TGTGCCAGCAGCTTATCGGCTGCGGTCCAAGAGACCCAGTACTTC.

The V gene is TRBV5-5, the J gene TRBJ1-6, with 9 bases that match TRBD1. Germline-derived CDR1 and CDR2 are SGHKS and YYEKEE (reference sequence). V was pared by 4 bases and J by 6 bases, with 11 bases of the junction left unmatched. The CDR3 spans 17 residues. DNA for the CDR3: TGTGCCAGCAGCAAGACAGGGGGTTCTGTCCTTAATTCACCCCTCCACTTT. It is translated as CASSKTGGSVLNSPLHF.

This clonotype has just a few counts. The J gene is TRBJ2-5, the V gene TRBV20-1, with a possible D match to TRBD1 (5 bases). The J call is doubtful: the DNA matches TRBJ2-7 better. The CDR3 is made up of 12 amino acids. Germline V lookup: CDR1 DFQATT, CDR2 SNEGSKA (reference sequence). CDR3 in amino acids: CSARWQGDEQYF. CDR3 coding DNA: TGCAGTGCTAGGTGGCAGGGCGACGAGCAGTACTTC.

This clonotype showed up just a few times. This chain connects TRBV24-1 to TRBJ1-2, with a weak D call TRBD1 (6 bases). Germline V lookup: CDR1 KGHDR, CDR2 SFDVKD. The CDR3 is 18 amino acids. Between the trimmed V and J ends, which lost 0 bases and 3 bases, there was a span of 19 bases. The CDR3 loop reads CATSDLKIRQARDYGYTF. As DNA, the CDR3 is TGTGCCACCAGTGATTTGAAAATTCGACAGGCCAGGGACTATGGCTACACCTTC.

This chain joins TRBV14 and TRBJ2-1; 7 bases match TRBD1. The CDR3 loop spans 15 amino acids. Germline CDR1 SGHDN, CDR2 FVKESK. J gave up 5 bases and V 1 base, and 5 bases lay outside the gene matches. CDR3 DNA sequence: TGTGCCAGCAGCCAAGTGCAAGGGGGCAACAATGAGCAGTTCTTC. This codes for CASSQVQGGNNEQFF.

The DNA of the CDR3 is TGCAGTGCCCGCTCGACTAGTGACATTCAGTACTTC. Encoded protein: CSARSTSDIQYF. This chain connects TRBV20-1 to TRBJ2-4; D perhaps matches TRBD2 (6 bases). Germline CDR1 reads DFQATT; CDR2 reads SNEGSKA (reference sequence). The CDR3 covers 12 residues. Trimming removed 6 bases from V and 8 bases from J, with 14 bases in between.

Ten or more counts support this clonotype. The CDR3 DNA reads TGCAGCGTTGAATTCCAGGGGCGATGGGGCTACACCTTC. This sequence encodes CSVEFQGRWGYTF. The chain couples TRBV29-1 to TRBJ1-2; D is possibly TRBD1 (6 bases). The germline V and J ends were trimmed by 2 bases and 8 bases, with 15 bases remaining between them. Looked up from germline, CDR1 is SQVTM and CDR2 is ANQGSEA. The CDR3 consists of 13 residues.

In regard to this clonotype: A read error may produce the germline difference seen at one junction end. The chain is built from TRBV4-1 and TRBJ1-5; D gene unclear. The CDR3 spans 18 residues. CDR1 and CDR2 from the germline V gene are MGHRA and YSYEKL. Here the CDR3 DNA reads TGCGCCAGCAGCCAAGGAGTTTTCGACGGGCTAAGGAATCGGCCCCAGCATTTT. It codes for CASSQGVFDGLRNRPQHF.

This clonotype was recorded many times. The chain couples TRBV18 to TRBJ2-6; D ambiguous. V lost 2 bases to trimming and J lost 2 bases, with 10 bases between them. CDR3 length: 16 amino acids. Germline V gene lookup returns CDR1 KGHSH and CDR2 LQKENI. The DNA for the CDR3 is TGTGCCAGCTCACCAAGGGAACCGACTGGGGCCAACGTCCTGACTTTC. Translating gives CASSPREPTGANVLTF.

The chain links TRBV29-1 to TRBJ2-3, with TRBD2 matching 7 bases. Germline V gene sequence: CDR1 SQVTM, CDR2 ANQGSEA. V gave up 4 bases and J gave up 0 bases; unmatched junction bases: 16. This CDR3 spans 18 amino acids. CDR3 in amino acids: CSVALPAGTLTSTDTQYF. The CDR3, as DNA: TGCAGCGTTGCGTTACCAGCGGGGACCCTTACTAGCACAGATACGCAGTATTTT.

This clonotype was counted at least ten times. The chain joins TRBV19 to TRBJ2-7; 8 nucleotides align to TRBD2. This CDR3 spans 14 amino acids. Germline lookup yields CDR1 LNHDA and CDR2 SQIVND (reference sequence). Unmatched junction bases numbered 4, after V lost 3 bases and J lost 3 bases. CDR3 in DNA: TGTGCCAGTAGTATGTCCAGCGGGAGCTACGAGCAGTACTTC. As protein: CASSMSSGSYEQYF. The whole variable domain, filled in from reference TRBV19 and TRBJ2-7, reads DGGITQSPKYLFRKEGQNVTLSCEQNLNHDAMYWYRQDPGQGLRLIYYSQIVNDFQKGDIAEGYSVSREKKESFPLTVTSAQKNPTAFYLCASSMSSGSYEQYFGPGTRLTVT.

V and J are TRBV7-2 and TRBJ2-1, with D possibly being TRBD2 (6 bases). Per germline, CDR1 SGHTA and CDR2 FQGNSA. Trimming shortened V by 4 bases and J by 0 bases, and 13 bases separated the two germline ends. The CDR3 totals 16 residues. As DNA, the CDR3 is TGTGCCAGCAGCTCCCCAGCGGGTTCCTCCTACAATGAGCAGTTCTTC. Residues: CASSSPAGSSYNEQFF.

Many counts were recorded for this clonotype. The chain recombines TRBV7-2 with TRBJ2-5; D not resolved. The V end was cut by 5 bases, the J end by 4 bases, with 8 bases between. The germline V gene encodes CDR1 SGHTA and CDR2 FQGNSA. The CDR3 has 12 amino acids. For the CDR3, the DNA is TGTGCCAGCAGCGCCGAGAGAGAGACCCAGTACTTC. Translation: CASSAERETQYF.